This TCR beta chain was sequenced during a study of identical twins listed by TCRdb under 2016. Study-level background: TCR alpha and beta repertoires from monozygotic twins, unrelated adults of various ages and cord blood were deep-sequenced to test whether fetal clonotypes persist. To rule out contamination, replicate twin experiments were performed at different times with different library preparation protocols.

Between the V and J ends, shortened by 5 bases and 2 bases respectively, the junction contains 12 bases. CDR1 DFQATT and CDR2 SNEGSKA were looked up in the germline V gene (reference sequence). Counted from cysteine to phenylalanine, this CDR3 has 13 amino acids. Solely the CDR3 DNA is kept, with 39 bases framed from the first base. Every donor was a healthy Caucasian. The twin cohort comprised three pairs of female monozygotic twins, all aged about 18 to 30 years. Positive isolation kits from Invitrogen were used to isolate CD4+ and CD8+ T cell populations. To note about this clonotype: What antigen it recognizes has not been identified. It has no much larger one-base neighbor in the sample; base qualities were not kept.

Library method: 5' RACE. Instrument used: Illumina HiSeq 2000. Template switching added a universal primer binding site, and the final cDNA carried a unique molecular identifier that allowed TCR cDNA molecules to be counted accurately. Specific primers in the conserved constant-segment region were used to synthesize first-strand cDNA for the TCR alpha and beta chains. Each cDNA library was double barcoded, with a SMART-Mk sample barcode plus Illumina barcodes, to control for contamination. TruSeq adapter sequences and Illumina sample barcodes were added in two successive PCR steps. The TCR alpha and beta cDNA libraries were sequenced on the Illumina HiSeq platform using custom primers. The paper's processing steps were these. MiGEC processed the raw reads to extract unique molecular identifiers, while MiXCR was used to determine the CDR3 positions. For each individual, recombination models were inferred using an EM algorithm with the repgenHMM and IGoR tools. Shared clonotypes were analyzed with the tcR package in R, and sharing was normalized by the product of cloneset sizes. To study raw recombination free of thymic and clonal selection effects, out-of-frame nonproductive sequences were analyzed. TCRdb trimmed public reads at Q25 via fastp, called clones via MiXCR and kept in-frame beta chains. Here each entry gathers all rows of one CDR3 protein and keeps the most common genes and DNA. TCRdb, not the authors, supplied the V and J calls. This sample gives just under 550,000 distinct CDR3 sequences in total; roughly 15% of them show up just once. The ten biggest clones cover 0.44% of the sample.

Paper-wide results and their limitations: Compared with coincidental sharing between unrelated individuals, out-of-frame TCR alpha sequences shared between twins had an excess of sequences with low generation probability. Because the same donors could not be followed over many years, conclusions were based on cross-sectional statistical analysis. Recombination models systematically underestimated out-of-frame TCR alpha sharing in monozygotic twins but agreed with sharing between unrelated individuals. Zero-insertion analyses could be partly confounded by invariant T cells such as MAIT and iNKT, although diverse VJ usage argued against such confounding for most clonotypes. In beta out-of-frame sequences, excess twin sharing was weaker, because having fewer shared sequences lowered the signal-to-noise ratio. Abundant cord blood beta clonotypes had fewer insertions, young adult naive repertoires showed a similar but weaker trend, and memory repertoires showed no such trend.

This sample also belongs to another study, concerning yellow fever vaccine responses in identical twins. As that second study puts it: According to the authors, in identical twins the way T cells responded to vaccination appeared partly convergent and partly personalized. Focusing on identical twins, the study followed the T cell clones that responded to the vaccine, and did so with precision.

The chain is made from TRBV20-1 and TRBJ1-1; a tentative D call is TRBD1 (5 bases match). This sequence was found in a woman aged 18-29 years in good health. Sequenced material: CD4+ T cells sorted from blood. The nucleotide sequence is TGCAGTGCTGCGACAGACAGAAACACTGAAGCTTTCTTT. It is translated as CSAATDRNTEAFF.